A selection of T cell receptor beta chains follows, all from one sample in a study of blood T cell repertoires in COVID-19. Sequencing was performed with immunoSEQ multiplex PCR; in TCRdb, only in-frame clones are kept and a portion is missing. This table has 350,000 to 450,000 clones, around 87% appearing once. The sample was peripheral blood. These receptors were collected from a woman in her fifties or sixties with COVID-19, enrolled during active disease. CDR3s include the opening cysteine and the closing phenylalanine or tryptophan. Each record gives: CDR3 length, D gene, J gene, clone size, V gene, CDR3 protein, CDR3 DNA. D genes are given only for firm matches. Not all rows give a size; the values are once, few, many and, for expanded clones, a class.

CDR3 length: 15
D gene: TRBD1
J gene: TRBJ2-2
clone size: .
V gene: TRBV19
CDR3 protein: CASSLQGARPGELFF
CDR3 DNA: TGTGCCAGTAGTCTGCAGGGGGCGCGGCCCGGGGAGCTGTTTTTT

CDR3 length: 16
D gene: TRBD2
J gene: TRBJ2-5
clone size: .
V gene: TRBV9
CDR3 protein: CASSTTSGGSQETQYF
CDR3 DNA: TGTGCCAGCAGCACTACTAGCGGGGGTTCCCAAGAGACCCAGTACTTC

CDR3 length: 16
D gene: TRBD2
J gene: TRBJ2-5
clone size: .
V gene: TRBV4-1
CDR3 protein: CASSQRPSGVQETQYF
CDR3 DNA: TGCGCCAGCAGCCAGAGGCCTAGCGGGGTACAAGAGACCCAGTACTTC

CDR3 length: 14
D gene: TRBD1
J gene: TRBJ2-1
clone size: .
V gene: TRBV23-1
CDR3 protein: CASRRGQGVAEQFF
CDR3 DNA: TGCGCCAGCAGGCGAGGACAGGGGGTCGCTGAGCAGTTCTTC

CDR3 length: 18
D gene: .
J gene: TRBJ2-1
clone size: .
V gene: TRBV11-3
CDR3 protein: CASSLDGEGAGEHNEQFF
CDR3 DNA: TGTGCCAGCAGCTTAGATGGTGAAGGGGCAGGGGAACACAATGAGCAGTTCTTC

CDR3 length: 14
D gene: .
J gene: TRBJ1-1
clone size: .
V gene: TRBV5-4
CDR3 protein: CASSFGGINTEAFF
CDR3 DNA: TGTGCCAGCAGCTTCGGCGGCATTAACACTGAAGCTTTCTTT

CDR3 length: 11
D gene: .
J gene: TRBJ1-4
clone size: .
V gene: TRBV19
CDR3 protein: CASLSGEKLFF
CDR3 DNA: TGTGCCAGTCTTTCCGGGGAAAAACTGTTTTTT

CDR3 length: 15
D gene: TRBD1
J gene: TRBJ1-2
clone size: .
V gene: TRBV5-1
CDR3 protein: CASSLVTGTGRGYTF
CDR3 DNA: TGCGCCAGCAGCTTGGTCACCGGGACAGGGCGTGGCTACACCTTC

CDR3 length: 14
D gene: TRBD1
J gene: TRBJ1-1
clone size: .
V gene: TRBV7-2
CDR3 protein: CASSVRQGNTEAFF
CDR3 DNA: TGTGCCAGCAGCGTCCGACAGGGTAACACTGAAGCTTTCTTT

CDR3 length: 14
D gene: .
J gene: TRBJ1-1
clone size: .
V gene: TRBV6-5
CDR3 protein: CASSGQGRRTEAFF
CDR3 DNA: TGTGCCAGCAGCGGCCAGGGGCGGAGGACTGAAGCTTTCTTT

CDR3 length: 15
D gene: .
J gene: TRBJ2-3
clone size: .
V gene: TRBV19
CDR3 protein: CASSTFSGKTDTQYF
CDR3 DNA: TGTGCCAGTAGTACCTTTAGCGGTAAAACAGATACGCAGTATTTT

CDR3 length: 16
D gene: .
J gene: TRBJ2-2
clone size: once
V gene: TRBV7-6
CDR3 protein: CASSFGQGRNTGELFF
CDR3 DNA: TGTGCCAGCAGCTTCGGGCAGGGGCGAAACACCGGGGAGCTGTTTTTT

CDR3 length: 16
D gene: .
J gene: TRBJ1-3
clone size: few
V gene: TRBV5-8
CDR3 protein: CASSFTLTGSGNTIYF
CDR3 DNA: TGTGCCAGCAGCTTTACCTTGACAGGCTCTGGAAACACCATATATTTT

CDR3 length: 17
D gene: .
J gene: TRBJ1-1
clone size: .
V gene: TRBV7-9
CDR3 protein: CASSPGLVGERITEAFF
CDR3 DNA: TGTGCCAGCAGCCCAGGACTGGTCGGGGAGAGGATCACTGAAGCTTTCTTT

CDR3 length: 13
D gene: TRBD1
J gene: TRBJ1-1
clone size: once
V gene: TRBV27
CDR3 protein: CASGYLRDSGAFF
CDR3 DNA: TGTGCCAGCGGTTACCTTCGGGACAGCGGAGCTTTCTTT

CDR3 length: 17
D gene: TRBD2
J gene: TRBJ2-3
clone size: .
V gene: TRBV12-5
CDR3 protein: CASGLVLSGASTDTQYF
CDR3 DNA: TGTGCTAGTGGTTTGGTACTGAGCGGGGCTAGCACAGATACGCAGTATTTT

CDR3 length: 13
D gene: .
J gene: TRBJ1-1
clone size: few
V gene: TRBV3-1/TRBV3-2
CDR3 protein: CASSQESRTEAFF
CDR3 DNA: TGTGCCAGCAGCCAAGAGTCCAGGACTGAAGCTTTCTTT

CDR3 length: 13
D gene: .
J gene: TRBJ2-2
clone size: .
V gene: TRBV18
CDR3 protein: CASSADRTGELFF
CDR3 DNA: TGTGCCAGCTCAGCGGACAGAACCGGGGAGCTGTTTTTT

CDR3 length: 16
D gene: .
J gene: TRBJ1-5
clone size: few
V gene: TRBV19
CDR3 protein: CASSIPHSRVDQPQHF
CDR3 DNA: TGTGCCAGTAGTATTCCCCATTCCAGGGTCGATCAGCCCCAGCATTTT

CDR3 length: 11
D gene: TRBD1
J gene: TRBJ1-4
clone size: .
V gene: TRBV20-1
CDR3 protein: CSAREITGELF
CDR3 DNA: TGCAGTGCTAGGGAGATTACAGGGGAACTTTTT

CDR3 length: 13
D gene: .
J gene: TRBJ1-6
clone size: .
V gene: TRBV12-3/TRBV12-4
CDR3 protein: CASSLTVGSPLHF
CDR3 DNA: TGTGCCAGCAGTTTAACGGTCGGGTCACCCCTCCACTTT

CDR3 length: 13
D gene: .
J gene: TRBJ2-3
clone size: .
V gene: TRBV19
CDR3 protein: CASSRAFGDTQYF
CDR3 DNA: TGTGCCAGTAGTAGGGCCTTCGGAGATACGCAGTATTTT

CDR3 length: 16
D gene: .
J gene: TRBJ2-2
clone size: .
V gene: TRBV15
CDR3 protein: CATSSGQGLGTGELFF
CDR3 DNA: TGTGCCACCAGCAGCGGGCAGGGCCTAGGAACCGGGGAGCTGTTTTTT

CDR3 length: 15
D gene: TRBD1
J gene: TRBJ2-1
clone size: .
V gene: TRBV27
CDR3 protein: CASSLPGGPYNEQFF
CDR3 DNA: TGTGCCAGCAGTTTGCCAGGGGGTCCCTACAATGAGCAGTTCTTC

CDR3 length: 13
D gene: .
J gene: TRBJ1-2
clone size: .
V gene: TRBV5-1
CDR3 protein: CASTPDSSYGYTF
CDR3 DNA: TGCGCCAGCACCCCCGACAGTTCTTATGGCTACACCTTC

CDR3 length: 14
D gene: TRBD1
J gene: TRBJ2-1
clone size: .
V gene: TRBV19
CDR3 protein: CASSAGTVYNEQFF
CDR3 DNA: TGTGCCAGTAGTGCCGGGACAGTGTACAATGAGCAGTTCTTC

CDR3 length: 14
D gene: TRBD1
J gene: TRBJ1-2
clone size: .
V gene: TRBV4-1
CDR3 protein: CASSQGGTEYGYTF
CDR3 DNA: TGCGCCAGCAGCCAAGGCGGGACAGAGTATGGCTACACCTTC

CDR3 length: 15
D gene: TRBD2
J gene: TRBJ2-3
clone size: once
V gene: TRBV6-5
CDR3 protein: CASGGLAGTTDTQYF
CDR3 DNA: TGTGCCAGCGGGGGACTAGCGGGAACCACAGATACGCAGTATTTT

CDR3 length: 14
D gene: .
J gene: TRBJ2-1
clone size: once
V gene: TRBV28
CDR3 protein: CASRVASSYNEQFF
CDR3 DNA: TGTGCCAGCAGGGTGGCCAGCTCCTACAATGAGCAGTTCTTC

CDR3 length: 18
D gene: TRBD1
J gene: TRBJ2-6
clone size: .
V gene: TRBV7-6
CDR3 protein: CASSLGPDRGPGANVLTF
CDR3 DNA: TGTGCCAGCAGCTTAGGCCCGGACAGGGGGCCTGGGGCCAACGTCCTGACTTTC

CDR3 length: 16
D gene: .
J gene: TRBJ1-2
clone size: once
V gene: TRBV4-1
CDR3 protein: CASSQDRGLVSWGYTF
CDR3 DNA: TGCGCCAGCAGCCAAGATCGGGGATTAGTGTCGTGGGGCTACACCTTC

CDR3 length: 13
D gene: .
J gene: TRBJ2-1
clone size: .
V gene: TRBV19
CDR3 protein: CASQRSGSREQFF
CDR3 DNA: TGTGCCAGCCAAAGGTCCGGGAGCCGAGAACAGTTCTTC

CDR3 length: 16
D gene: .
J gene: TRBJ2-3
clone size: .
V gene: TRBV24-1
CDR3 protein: CATSDTQGGGADTQYF
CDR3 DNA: TGTGCCACCAGTGATACGCAGGGCGGGGGCGCAGATACGCAGTATTTT

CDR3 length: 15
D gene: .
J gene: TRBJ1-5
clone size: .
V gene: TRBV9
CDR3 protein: CASSGGQISNQPQHF
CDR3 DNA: TGTGCCAGCAGCGGAGGACAGATTAGCAATCAGCCCCAGCATTTT

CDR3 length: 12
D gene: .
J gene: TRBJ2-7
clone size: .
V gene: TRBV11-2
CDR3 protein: CASSLNRGEQYF
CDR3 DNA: TGTGCCAGCAGCTTAAATAGGGGGGAGCAGTACTTC

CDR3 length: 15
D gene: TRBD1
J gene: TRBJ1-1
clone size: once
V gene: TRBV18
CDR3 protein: CASSPQGGLNTEAFF
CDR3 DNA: TGTGCCAGCTCACCACAAGGGGGCCTGAACACTGAAGCTTTCTTT

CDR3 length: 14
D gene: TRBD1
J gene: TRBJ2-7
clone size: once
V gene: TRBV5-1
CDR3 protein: CASSLVQGAYEQYF
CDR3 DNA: TGCGCCAGCAGCTTGGTTCAGGGGGCCTACGAGCAGTACTTC

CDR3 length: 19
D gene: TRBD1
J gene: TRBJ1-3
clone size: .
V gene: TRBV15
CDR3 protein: CATSREGGRGNRVGNTIYF
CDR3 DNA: TGTGCCACCAGCAGAGAAGGGGGCCGGGGGAATCGAGTCGGAAACACCATATATTTT

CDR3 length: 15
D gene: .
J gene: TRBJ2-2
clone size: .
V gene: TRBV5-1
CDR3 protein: CASSRDRANTGELFF
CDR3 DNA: TGCGCCAGCAGCCGCGACAGAGCGAACACCGGGGAGCTGTTTTTT

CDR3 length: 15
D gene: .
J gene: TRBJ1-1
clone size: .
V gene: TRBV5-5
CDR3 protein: CASSFFGRLNTEAFF
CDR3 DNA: TGTGCCAGCAGCTTTTTCGGCAGGTTGAACACTGAAGCTTTCTTT

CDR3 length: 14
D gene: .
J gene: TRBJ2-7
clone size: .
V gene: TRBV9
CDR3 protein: CASSPRQSSYEQYF
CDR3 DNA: TGTGCCAGCAGCCCGAGGCAGAGCTCCTACGAGCAGTACTTC

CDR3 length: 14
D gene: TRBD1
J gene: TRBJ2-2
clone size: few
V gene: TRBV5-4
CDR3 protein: CASSGRTGAGELFF
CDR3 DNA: TGTGCCAGCAGCGGAAGGACAGGGGCCGGGGAGCTGTTTTTT

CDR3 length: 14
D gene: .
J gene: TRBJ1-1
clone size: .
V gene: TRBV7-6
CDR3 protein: CASSLQGAETEAFF
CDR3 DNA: TGTGCCAGCAGCTTACAAGGGGCAGAAACTGAAGCTTTCTTT

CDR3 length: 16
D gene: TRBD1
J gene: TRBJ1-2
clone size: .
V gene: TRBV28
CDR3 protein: CASSSAGTDDWYGYTF
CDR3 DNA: TGTGCCAGCAGTTCCGCCGGGACAGATGATTGGTATGGCTACACCTTC

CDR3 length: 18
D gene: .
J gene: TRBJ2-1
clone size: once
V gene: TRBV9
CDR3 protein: CASSALQGLPRSYNEQFF
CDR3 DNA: TGTGCCAGCAGCGCGTTGCAAGGACTACCCCGGTCCTACAATGAGCAGTTCTTC

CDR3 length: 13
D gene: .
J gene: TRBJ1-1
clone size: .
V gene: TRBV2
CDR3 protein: CASSEAARDSRFF
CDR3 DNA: TGTGCCAGCAGTGAAGCGGCCCGGGACTCCCGTTTTTTT